This TCR beta chain came from a study of blood T cell repertoires in COVID-19. Study-level information: COVID-19 samples from acute and convalescent phases originated in the United States, Italy and Spain.

The CDR3 totals 17 residues. V was pared by 0 bases and J by 0 bases, with 5 bases of the junction left unmatched. Germline V gene lookup returns CDR1 SGHAT and CDR2 FQNNGV. The authors' processing: Nucleated cell number was recorded as an estimate derived from reference gene primer amplification. TCRdb's copy holds only in-frame clones and misses some; the assay was immunoSEQ multiplex PCR. V and J calls plus clone size are reproduced from that table; the DNA served to infer D and trimming. The table shows just over 250,000 clones, with 80% to 90% occurring only once. Cohort allocation depended upon clinical history that participants reported.

The receptor was derived from a man younger than 40 with acute COVID-19. The chain has TRBV11-2 and TRBJ2-3; the match to TRBD2 covers 8 bases. The material sequenced was PBMCs or T cells enriched from blood (not recorded which). CDR3 loop: CASSLERSGTSTDTQYF. Here the CDR3 DNA reads TGTGCCAGCAGCTTAGAGCGTAGCGGGACTAGCACAGATACGCAGTATTTT.